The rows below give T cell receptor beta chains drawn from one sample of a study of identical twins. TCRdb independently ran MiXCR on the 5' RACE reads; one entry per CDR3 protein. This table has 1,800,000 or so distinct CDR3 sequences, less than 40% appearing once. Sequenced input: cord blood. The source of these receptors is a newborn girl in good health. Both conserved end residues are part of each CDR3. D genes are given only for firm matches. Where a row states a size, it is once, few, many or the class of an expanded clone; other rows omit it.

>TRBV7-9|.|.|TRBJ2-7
TGTGCCAGCAGCGACAGACAAGTCTACGAGCAGTACTTC
CASSDRQVYEQYF
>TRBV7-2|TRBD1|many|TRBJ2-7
TGTGCCAGCAGCTTAAAGGGACAGTTCTACGAGCAGTACTTC
CASSLKGQFYEQYF
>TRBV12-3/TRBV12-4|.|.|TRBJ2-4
TGTGCCAGCTCTTATTTCGGCAGTAGAATAGCCAAAAACATTCAGTACTTC
CASSYFGSRIAKNIQYF
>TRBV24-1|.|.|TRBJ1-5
TGTGCCACCTCCAACCCGACAGGTAACAATCAGCCCCAGCATTTT
CATSNPTGNNQPQHF
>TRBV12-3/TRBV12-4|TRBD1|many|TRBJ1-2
TGTGCCAGCAGTTCCACGACAGGGGGCCCCTATGGCTACACCTTC
CASSSTTGGPYGYTF
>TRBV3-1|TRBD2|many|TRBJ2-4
TGTGCCAGCAGCAACAGCGGGGGGAACATTCAGTACTTC
CASSNSGGNIQYF
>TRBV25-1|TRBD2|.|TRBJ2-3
TGTGCCAGCAGTGAATCCCCCGGACTAGACGCCGGAGATACGCAGTATTTT
CASSESPGLDAGDTQYF
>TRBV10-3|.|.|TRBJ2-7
TGTGCCGTCAGTGACGGACACGGGGCCTACGAGCAGTACTTC
CAVSDGHGAYEQYF
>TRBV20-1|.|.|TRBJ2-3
TGCAGTGCTAGAGATGGCTGGGATACGCAGTATTTT
CSARDGWDTQYF
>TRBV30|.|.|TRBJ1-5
TGTGCCTGGAGTTCCGCGACGGGCCATAGCAATCAGCCCCAGCATTTT
CAWSSATGHSNQPQHF
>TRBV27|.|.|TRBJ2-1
TGTGCCAGCAGTTCGGGGGAGCGGTACAATGAGCAGTTCTTC
CASSSGERYNEQFF
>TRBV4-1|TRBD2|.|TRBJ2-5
TGCGCCAGCAGCCAAGGGTTAGCGGGAGGATCGGTATATGAGCAGTACTTC
CASSQGLAGGSVYEQYF
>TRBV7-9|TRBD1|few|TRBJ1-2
TGTGCCAGCAGTGGGGGGGACAGGGGAAACTATGGCTACACCTTC
CASSGGDRGNYGYTF
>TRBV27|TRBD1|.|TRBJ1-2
TGTGCCAGCAGTTTACACCTACAGGGGGCGGGGTATGGCTACACCTTC
CASSLHLQGAGYGYTF
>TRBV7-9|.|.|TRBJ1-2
TGTGCCAGCCGAGGGCAGCGGGATAACTATGGCTACACCTTC
CASRGQRDNYGYTF
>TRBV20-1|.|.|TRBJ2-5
TGCAGTGCTAGTGGTAGGGAGAGGGACAATGAGCAGTACTTC
CSASGRERDNEQYF
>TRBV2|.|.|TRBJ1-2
TGTGCCAGCAGACCCCCCGGGACGCCCTATGGCTACACCTTC
CASRPPGTPYGYTF
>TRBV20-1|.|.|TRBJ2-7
TGCAGTGCTAGAGTCGGACTGGTGGCCTACAATGAGCAGTACTTC
CSARVGLVAYNEQYF
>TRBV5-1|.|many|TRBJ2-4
TGCGCCAGCAGCATTGTCTCCAACGCCCCAATTCAGTACTTC
CASSIVSNAPIQYF
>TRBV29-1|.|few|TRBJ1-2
TGCAGCGTTGACGCGGAGTATGGCTACACCTTC
CSVDAEYGYTF
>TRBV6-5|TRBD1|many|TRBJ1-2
TGTGCCAGCAGTTACCGTGGACAGGGAAACTATGGCTACACCTTC
CASSYRGQGNYGYTF
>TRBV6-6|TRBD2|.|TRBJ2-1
TGTGCCAGCATGCTCAGCGGGGGGCGGCAGTTCTTC
CASMLSGGRQFF
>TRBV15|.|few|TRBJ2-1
TGTGCCACCAGCAGCGACTGGAACTCCTACAATGAGCAGTTCTTC
CATSSDWNSYNEQFF
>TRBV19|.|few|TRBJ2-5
TGTGCCAGTAGTATTTTGACGCAAGAGACCCAGTACTTC
CASSILTQETQYF
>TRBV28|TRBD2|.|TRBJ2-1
TGTGCCAGCAGACTAGCGGGAGGAATCAATGAGCAGTTCTTC
CASRLAGGINEQFF
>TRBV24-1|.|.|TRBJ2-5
TGTGCCGCCAGTGGCCCATTGAGGGGTGAGCAGTACTTC
CAASGPLRGEQYF
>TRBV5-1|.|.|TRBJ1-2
TGCGCCAGCAGCCTTACCAAGACAGCTATTCTAGGTGGCTACACCTTC
CASSLTKTAILGGYTF
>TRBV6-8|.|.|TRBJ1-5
TGTGCCGGACCCCACGGCTTGGGAGCCAATCAGCCCCAGCATTTT
CAGPHGLGANQPQHF
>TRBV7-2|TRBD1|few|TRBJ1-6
TGTGCCAGCAGTTTAATCGGGACAGGGAATTCACCCCTCCACTTT
CASSLIGTGNSPLHF
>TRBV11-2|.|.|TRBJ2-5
TGTGCCAGCAGCTTAGAGTGGAACAATGAGCAGTACTTC
CASSLEWNNEQYF
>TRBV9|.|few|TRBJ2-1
TGTGCCAGCAGCGTAGATCCTAGCCCACACAATGAGCAGTTCTTC
CASSVDPSPHNEQFF
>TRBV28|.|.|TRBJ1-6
TGTGCCAGCAGCCCTGGCGCCTCGGGGGATTCACCCCCCCACTTT
CASSPGASGDSPPHF
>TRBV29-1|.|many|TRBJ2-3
TGCAGCGTTGAAGATCTCAGGCAGAACACAGATACGCAGTATTTT
CSVEDLRQNTDTQYF
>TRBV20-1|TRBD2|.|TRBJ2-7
TGCAGTGCTAGCCCTAGCGGGAGAGGCCTTATCGAGCAGTACTTC
CSASPSGRGLIEQYF
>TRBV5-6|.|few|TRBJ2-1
TGTGCCAGCAGCTTGGTGGGACAACGCTACAATGAGCAGTTCTTC
CASSLVGQRYNEQFF
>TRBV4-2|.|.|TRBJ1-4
TGTGCCAGCAGCCCCTCGGGGCTGGGGGAAAAACTGTTTTTT
CASSPSGLGEKLFF
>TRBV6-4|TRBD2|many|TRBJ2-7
TGTGCCAGCAGTGATTGTTGCCGACTAGCGGATTCCTACGAGCAGTACTTC
CASSDCCRLADSYEQYF
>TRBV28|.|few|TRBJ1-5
TGTGCCAGCAGTTTAAATCGAACCCCCAGCAATCAGCCCCAGCATTTT
CASSLNRTPSNQPQHF
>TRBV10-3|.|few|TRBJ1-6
TGTGCCATCAGTGAAGGATCACCCCTCCACTTT
CAISEGSPLHF
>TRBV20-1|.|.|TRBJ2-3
TGCAGTGCTAGGAGGATCGCCCGCACAGATACGCAGTATTTT
CSARRIARTDTQYF
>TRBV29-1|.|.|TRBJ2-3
TGCAGCGTTGCCGAACTTAGGCAGTATTTT
CSVAELRQYF
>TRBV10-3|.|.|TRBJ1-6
TGTGCCATCAGTAACGGTCTTGCGGGGGCTAATTCACCCCTCCACTTT
CAISNGLAGANSPLHF
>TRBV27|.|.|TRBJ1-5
TGTGCCAGCAGTAGGGGCAGGGTAGGACAGCCCCAGCATTTT
CASSRGRVGQPQHF